This T cell receptor (beta chain) was captured by sequencing in a study of technical replicates of blood from a few donors. V lost 3 bases to trimming and J lost 4 bases, with 21 bases between them. The CDR3 is 17 residues long. Germline V CDR1 and CDR2: ENHRY, SYGVKD. Repertoires were generated with immunoSEQ multiplex PCR, while TCRdb's copy carries only in-frame clones and drops some. This sample has tens of thousands of clones, with around 90% found just once. The clonotype comes from a human donor in good health. Sample: T cells isolated from PBMCs. The rearrangement links TRBV10-3 to TRBJ1-2, with D maybe TRBD1 (6 bases). CDR3 protein: CAISEVAQGTDSYGYTF. The CDR3 region has the DNA TGTGCCATCAGTGAAGTCGCACAGGGCACTGACTCCTATGGCTACACCTTC.